Here is one T cell receptor (beta chain) with its context. No cognate antigen has been identified for it. No clone much larger than this one lies a single base away; base qualities are absent. The immunoSEQ hsTCRB v3.0 assay was used at survey level resolution to sequence the TRB variable region. A depth of roughly 35,000-55,000 T-cell genomes per sample was targeted for TRB sequencing. TRB libraries were pooled and sequenced on an Illumina MiSeq using a v3 150-cycle kit. In the paper's pipeline: Repertoire analysis was run in R within a reproducible Nextflow workflow that covered QC, data transformation and analysis. LymphoSeq2, an R package for AIRR-Seq data exploration, was used to implement custom analyses. A handful of samples that produced fewer than 5000 total TRB sequences were removed, so approximately 190 HIV repertoires were analyzed. Among the 180 to 200 retained HIV repertoires, some 60 were collected before ART initiation and about 130 were collected after ART initiation. Each repertoire was downsampled to 5000 TRB nucleotide sequences, and summary statistics were averaged across 100 downsampling iterations. TRB sequences were retained for analysis only if CDR3 regions of at least seven amino acids were present. Two measures captured diversity: a Shannon entropy-derived clonality score and the Gini coefficient. In repertoire networks, the top 5000 CDR3 amino acid sequences were linked whenever an edit distance of one separated two sequences. Antigen specificity groups and MHC restriction were predicted for TRB CDR3 amino acid sequences with GLIPH2. CDR3 amino acid sequences were matched against VDJdb and McPAS-TCR to flag known CMV, EBV, HIV or tissue antigen associations. Pre-ART, post-ART and control groups were compared with Wilcoxon signed-rank tests and Holm-Bonferroni correction. Held by TCRdb, this immuneACCESS table contains in-frame sequences only and omits some clones. Under half of the omission traces to an unresolved V gene where checked; the cause of the rest is unknown. V and J calls and clone size follow that table, whereas D and trimming were derived from the DNA. The sample table contains tens of thousands of clones; only one count was recorded for approximately 91% of them. Jointly, the top ten make up 6.4% of the sample.

Inclusion was restricted to participants for whom at least one PBMC sample before ART initiation and at least two post-ART samples were available. Every participant with HIV received treatment in the United States of America. Cryopreserved samples of 1-10 million PBMC were thawed and washed before DNA extraction. At the time of the earliest PBMC sample, participants with HIV were aged between roughly 23 and 60 years. Per participant, PBMC samples came from 1-4 timepoints prior to ART initiation and 2-8 timepoints following ART initiation, for a median of 7 samples. For every participant, serial HIV viral load, CD4+ T-cell count, ART history and demographic data were obtained. A Qiagen kit on a QIAcube was used to extract genomic DNA from unsorted PBMC, with samples processed in batches of 12. The record originates from a study of long-term antiretroviral therapy in people with HIV (dated by TCRdb to between 2021 and 2024). For the wider study: The earliest samples were collected approximately a decade before the 2015 WHO recommendation for immediate ART, a period when ART was typically delayed until CD4 counts fell. Among the 30 or so participants with HIV, eleven were female. No cross-contamination during QIAcube processing turned up in test extractions that ran a monoclonal T-cell line alongside 33 polyclonal samples. From 25 to 30 adults with confirmed HIV infection, the cohort provided some 200 cryopreserved PBMC samples, gathered serially across a mean of around 6 years (range 1-12). A retrospective serial study tested whether changes in peripheral blood TRB repertoire composition and diversity were associated with ART initiation and durable HIV suppression. What the research found in general, with its limitations: Narrower CDR3 length ranges were observed in HIV repertoires than in controls, and an antigen-experienced repertoire with only a slight naive shift after ART was suggested by the network structure. Because pre-ART samples had limited cell numbers, profiling was done on unsorted PBMC rather than on sorted CD4+ and CD8+ T cells. Inferences about post-ART repertoire changes are limited because no data were available on ART adherence, viral resistance or therapy changes. A significant increase in TRB diversity was found to be associated with ART initiation, although TRB diversity was observed to remain significantly below that of transplant donor controls even after long-term ART. Limited PBMC availability meant only the TCR beta chain was sequenced, without alpha chain pairing. The samples were dated from the mid-2000s to the late 2010s, and the ART regimens that were used may be less effective than current ART regimens. Expanded TRB clones identified before ART initiation dominated the repertoire across all time points, though the dominance fluctuated and decreased in many PLHIV after ART.

The CDR3 goes from the cysteine to the phenylalanine over 15 residues. Here the CDR3 DNA is all that survives: 45 bases in frame from base 1. Ends trimmed: V by 4 bases, J by 7 bases; bases unmatched to a gene: 7. CDR1 and CDR2, per the germline V gene, are ENHRY and SYGVKD. The receptor comes from a man aged 60 to 75 with HIV. The sequenced sample was unsorted PBMCs, obtained 0.6 years after starting antiretroviral therapy. Recombination linked TRBV10-3 to TRBJ1-6; TRBD1 matches 7 bases in the middle. The CDR3 region: CAISGGDRINSPLHF. The nucleotide sequence is given as TGTGCCATCAGTGGGGGGGACAGAATAAATTCACCCCTCCACTTT.